This is a list of T cell receptor beta chains from one sample in a study of T cell changes during pregnancy in multiple sclerosis. Produced via immunoSEQ multiplex PCR; TCRdb's table is partial and in-frame only. The sample holds more than 30,000 clones, under 95% seen once. This sample comprised CD4+ T cells from peripheral blood mononuclear cells, obtained in the third trimester of pregnancy. All receptors come from a female donor in good health, enrolled as a control in a pregnancy study. The CDR3 runs from the conserved cysteine through the conserved F or W. The order of the fields is D gene, J gene, V gene, clone size, CDR3 DNA, CDR3 protein. D genes are given only for firm matches. Size tells how often a clone was seen (once, few, many) or the class of an expanded clone, and some rows leave it out.

>-|TRBJ2-3|TRBV15|-
TGTGCCACCAGCAGAGATCCACAGAGCACAGATACGCAGTATTTT
CATSRDPQSTDTQYF
>-|TRBJ1-1|TRBV5-1|-
TGCGCCAGCAGAGTTCAGGGCGGCACTGAAGCTTTCTTT
CASRVQGGTEAFF
>-|TRBJ2-1|TRBV2|-
TGTGCCGGGCAGGCCGCGATCAATGAGCAGTTCTTC
CAGQAAINEQFF
>-|TRBJ1-3|TRBV6-5|-
TGTGCCAGCAGTTACAGAGAGGGTGCATACACCATATATTTT
CASSYREGAYTIYF
>-|TRBJ2-1|TRBV12-2|-
TGTGCAAGTCGCTTAAAGGGGGTAAGGGATGAGCAGTTCTTC
CASRLKGVRDEQFF
>-|TRBJ1-2|TRBV7-8|-
TGTGCCAGCAGCTTGAGGGGAGGGGGTTTCTATGGCTACACCTTC
CASSLRGGGFYGYTF
>TRBD1|TRBJ2-2|TRBV19|-
TGTGCCAGTATGAACCCGGGACAGAATACCGGGGAGCTGTTTTTT
CASMNPGQNTGELFF
>TRBD1|TRBJ1-2|TRBV2|-
TGTGCCAGCAGTGAAATGAAGGGGGCGGAGGGCTACACCTTC
CASSEMKGAEGYTF
>-|TRBJ1-2|TRBV6-6|-
TGTGCCAGCAGTCCCGCCGTGGGGGGGGATGGCTACACCTTC
CASSPAVGGDGYTF
>-|TRBJ1-4|TRBV5-1|-
TGCGCCAGCAGCCCGGATCAGGGAGGGGGTAATGAAAAACTGTTTTTT
CASSPDQGGGNEKLFF
>-|TRBJ1-1|TRBV21-1|-
TGTGCCAGCAGCAAAAACAAGGGGCGGGAAGCTTTCTTT
CASSKNKGREAFF
>-|TRBJ1-5|TRBV1|-
TGCACCAGCGGGCCCTCCAATCAGCCCCAGCATTTT
CTSGPSNQPQHF
>TRBD2|TRBJ2-1|TRBV6-1|-
TGTGCCAGCAGTGAAGGTACGGGAGGCCCCGGTGGTGAGCAGTTCTTC
CASSEGTGGPGGEQFF
>TRBD1|TRBJ1-2|TRBV2|-
TGTGCCAGCAGGACCCCCGGGACAGGGTTTAACTATGGCTACACCTTC
CASRTPGTGFNYGYTF
>TRBD2|TRBJ2-7|TRBV6-5|-
TGTGCCAGCAGTCTCGGGACTAGCGGTATAGAGCAGTACTTC
CASSLGTSGIEQYF
>-|TRBJ1-5|TRBV2|-
TGTGCCAGCAATCCCGACAGCTACAATCAGCCCCAGCATTTT
CASNPDSYNQPQHF
>-|TRBJ1-1|TRBV19|-
TGTGCCAGTGGAACACTGGCAGGGATGAACACTGAAGCTTTCTTT
CASGTLAGMNTEAFF
>TRBD1|TRBJ1-1|TRBV29-1|-
TGCAGCGCCAAAAACAGGGGTATTGAGGAAGCTTTCTTT
CSAKNRGIEEAFF
>-|TRBJ1-1|TRBV18|-
TGTGCCAGCTCACCTTTGCTCGACAGAAAAAACACTGAAGCTTTCTTT
CASSPLLDRKNTEAFF
>-|TRBJ1-4|TRBV30|-
TGTGCCTGGAGTGTACTGGGGCAGAATGAAAAACTGTTTTTT
CAWSVLGQNEKLFF
>TRBD2|TRBJ2-3|TRBV5-1|-
TGCGCCAGCAGCTTTGGACTAGCGGGGGGTTTCCTTAGCACAGATACGCAGTATTTT
CASSFGLAGGFLSTDTQYF
>-|TRBJ2-7|TRBV6-1|-
TGTGCCAGCAATACGGTCCACGAGCAGTACTTC
CASNTVHEQYF
>-|TRBJ2-4|TRBV28|-
TGTGCCAGCAGTCGGGGACTCCAAAACATTCAGTACTTC
CASSRGLQNIQYF
>-|TRBJ1-1|TRBV19|few
TGTGCCAGTAGTATAAGCCGGACCTTCGAACGGAGGGGTCCTGAAGCTTTCTTT
CASSISRTFERRGPEAFF
>TRBD2|TRBJ2-1|TRBV5-6|-
TGTGCCAGCAGCTTGTTCGGGAGGATGGATGAGCAGTTCTTC
CASSLFGRMDEQFF
>-|TRBJ2-7|TRBV5-1|-
TGCGCCAGCAGCCGACCTGGACAGGGGAATTATGGAGGCGGGAGGGCCAACGAGCAGTACTTC
CASSRPGQGNYGGGRANEQYF
>TRBD1|TRBJ1-2|TRBV2|-
TGTGCCAGCAGTGCGTGGGGACAGAGCTCTTATGGCTACACCTTC
CASSAWGQSSYGYTF
>TRBD1|TRBJ1-6|TRBV18|-
TGTGCCAGCTCACCCCCGGGACAGGCCTTTTCACCCCTCCACTTT
CASSPPGQAFSPLHF
>TRBD1|TRBJ1-5|TRBV5-1|-
TGCGCCAGCAGCCCGGGACAGGGTGGTCAGCCCCAGCATTTT
CASSPGQGGQPQHF
>-|TRBJ2-1|TRBV28|-
TGTGCCAGCAGTTTGGGGGGGGGCCCCTACAATGAGCAGTTCTTC
CASSLGGGPYNEQFF
>TRBD1|TRBJ2-3|TRBV18|-
TGTGCCAGCTCCTGGGACAGGGGAGGCACAGATACGCAGTATTTT
CASSWDRGGTDTQYF
>-|TRBJ2-3|TRBV27|-
TGTGCCAGCAGTTTATGGGTCTCGGGAGCGGCAGATACGCAGTATTTT
CASSLWVSGAADTQYF
>-|TRBJ1-1|TRBV6-6|-
TGTGCCAGCAGTTCCTGGGACAAGAACACTGAAGCTTTCTTT
CASSSWDKNTEAFF
>TRBD1|TRBJ2-5|TRBV5-1|once
TGCGCCAGCAGCCCGACAGGGGGCCCGGAGACCCAGTACTTC
CASSPTGGPETQYF
>-|TRBJ2-2|TRBV7-3|-
TGTGCCAGCAGCCCTCGGACAACGAACACCGGGGAGCTGTTTTTT
CASSPRTTNTGELFF
>TRBD2|TRBJ2-1|TRBV29-1|once
TGCAGCGCACACACCCCGAGACTAGCGGCCCCGAGCTCCTACAATGAGCAGTTCTTC
CSAHTPRLAAPSSYNEQFF
>-|TRBJ2-7|TRBV5-4|-
TGTGCCAGCAGCCAGACCCCGACAGCTATCTACGAGCAGTACTTC
CASSQTPTAIYEQYF
>TRBD1|TRBJ2-5|TRBV29-1|-
TGCAGCGTTAAGAGCCCCGGGACAGGGGGCCGAGAGACCCAGTACTTC
CSVKSPGTGGRETQYF
>-|TRBJ2-3|TRBV27|-
TGTGCCAGCAAACCGAGGGGGACGGGACACACAGATACGCAGTATTTT
CASKPRGTGHTDTQYF
>-|TRBJ2-7|TRBV2|-
TGTGCCAGCAGTGAAGTAGGGCTAGCAGGTGAGCAGTACTTC
CASSEVGLAGEQYF
>-|TRBJ1-4|TRBV7-9|-
TGTGCCAGCAGCGTAATGCTGGAGGGAGGTGAAAAACTGTTTTTT
CASSVMLEGGEKLFF
>TRBD1|TRBJ1-4|TRBV2|-
TGTGCCAGCAGTGCCTCGTCCGGGACAGATGAAAAACTGTTTTTT
CASSASSGTDEKLFF
>TRBD1|TRBJ1-5|TRBV6-5|-
TGTGCCAGCCGACAGGGTAATCAGCCCCAGCATTTT
CASRQGNQPQHF
>TRBD1|TRBJ1-2|TRBV28|-
TGTGCCAGCAGTCTTGGGACAGGAGCATCCTATGGCTACACCTTC
CASSLGTGASYGYTF
>-|TRBJ2-5|TRBV7-8|once
TGTGCCAGCAGCGAGAGGGGGATGGTAGAGACCCAGTACTTC
CASSERGMVETQYF
>TRBD1|TRBJ1-4|TRBV7-9|once
TGTGCCAGCAGCTTAGAGACAGGGGGAGGTGAAAAACTGTTTTTT
CASSLETGGGEKLFF